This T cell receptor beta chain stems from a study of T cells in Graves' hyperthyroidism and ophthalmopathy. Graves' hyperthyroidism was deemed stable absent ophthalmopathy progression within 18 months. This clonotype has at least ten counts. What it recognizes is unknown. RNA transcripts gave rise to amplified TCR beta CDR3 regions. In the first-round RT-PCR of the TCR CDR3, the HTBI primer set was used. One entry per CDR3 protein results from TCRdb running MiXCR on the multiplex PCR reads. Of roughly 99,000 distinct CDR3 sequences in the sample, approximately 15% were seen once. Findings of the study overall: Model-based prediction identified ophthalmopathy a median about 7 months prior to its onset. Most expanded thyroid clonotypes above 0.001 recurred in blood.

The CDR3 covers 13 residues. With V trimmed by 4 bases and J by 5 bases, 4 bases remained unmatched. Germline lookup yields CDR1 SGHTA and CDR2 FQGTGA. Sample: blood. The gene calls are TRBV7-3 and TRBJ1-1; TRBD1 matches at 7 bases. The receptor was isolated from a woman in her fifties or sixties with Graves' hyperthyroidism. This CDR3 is CASSSDRVTEAFF. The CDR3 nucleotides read TGTGCCAGCAGCTCAGACAGGGTGACTGAAGCTTTCTTT.